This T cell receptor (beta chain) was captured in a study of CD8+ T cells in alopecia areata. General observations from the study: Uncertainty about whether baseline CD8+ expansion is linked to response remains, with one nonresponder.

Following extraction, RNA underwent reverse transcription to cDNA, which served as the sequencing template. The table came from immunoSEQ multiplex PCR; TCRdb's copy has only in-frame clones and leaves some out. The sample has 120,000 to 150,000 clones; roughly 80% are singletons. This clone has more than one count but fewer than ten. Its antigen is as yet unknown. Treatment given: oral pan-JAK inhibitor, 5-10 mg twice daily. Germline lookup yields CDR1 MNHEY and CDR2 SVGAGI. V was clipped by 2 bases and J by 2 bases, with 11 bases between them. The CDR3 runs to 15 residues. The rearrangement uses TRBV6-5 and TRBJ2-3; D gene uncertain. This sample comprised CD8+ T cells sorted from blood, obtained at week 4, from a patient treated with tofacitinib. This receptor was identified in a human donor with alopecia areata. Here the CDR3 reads CASSYASGFTDTQYF. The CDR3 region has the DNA TGTGCCAGCAGTTACGCCTCCGGATTCACAGATACGCAGTATTTT.